Detailed here is one T cell receptor (beta chain). What it binds is unknown. Using a J-beta primer mix together with a sample-barcoded 5' primer, a second PCR was run for roughly 6 to 12 cycles. TCRdb called the 5' RACE reads again in MiXCR, with one record for every CDR3 protein. The data hold 1.5 million to 2 million distinct CDR3 sequences, with 28% observed a single time. The data stem from a study of blood T cells in healthy people across ages. V was pared by 8 bases and J by 4 bases, with 8 bases of the junction left unmatched. The CDR3 extends over 15 amino acids. Study findings and constraints: Naive T cell percentage by flow cytometry tracked strongly with beta diversity.

This TCR came from a woman in her 30s in good health. The specimen sequenced was blood. This chain links TRBV12-3 or TRBV12-4 with TRBJ2-1, with TRBD2 identical over 10 bases. In DNA form, the CDR3 reads TGTGCCAGCCTCCTAGCGGGGGTTCCTTACAATGAGCAGTTCTTC. Translation: CASLLAGVPYNEQFF.